These 3 T cell receptor beta chains share one sample of origin, sequenced in a study of cytomegalovirus exposure and HLA in healthy donors. This table comes from immunoSEQ multiplex PCR, and its TCRdb copy is limited to in-frame clones, with some not included. The sample records fewer than 200,000 clones, approximately 86% being singletons. The specimen sequenced was PBMCs. The receptors were sampled from a woman aged 18-29 years in good health and CMV-seronegative.

The chain joins TRBV5-1 to TRBJ1-2; TRBD1 agrees at 11 bases. Germline V lookup: CDR1 SGHRS, CDR2 YFSETQ. J lost 8 bases, V lost 3 bases, and 3 bases had no gene match. This CDR3 spans 13 amino acids. CDR3 amino acids: CASSWGQGDGYTF. The CDR3 DNA is TGCGCCAGCAGCTGGGGACAGGGGGACGGCTACACCTTC.

For the CDR3, the DNA is TGTGCCAGCAGTGAAGCGCGACTAGCGATAGATACGCAGTATTTT. Residues: CASSEARLAIDTQYF. The rearrangement uses TRBV6-1 and TRBJ2-3; 8 bases are shared with TRBD2. The V segment lost 0 bases and the J segment 5 bases; nucleotides outside the gene matches: 4. The V gene's germline CDR1 is MNHNS and CDR2 SASEGT. The CDR3 totals 15 residues.

This clone was detected a few times. This chain connects TRBV5-6 to TRBJ2-7, with a tentative D call TRBD2 (5 bases). V was pared by 3 bases and J by 0 bases, with 13 bases between. The CDR3 extends over 15 amino acids. Germline V gives CDR1 SGHDT, CDR2 YYEEEE. Here the CDR3 reads CASSSPRGNSYEQYF. CDR3 sequence (DNA): TGTGCCAGCAGCTCTCCTAGAGGGAACTCCTACGAGCAGTACTTC.